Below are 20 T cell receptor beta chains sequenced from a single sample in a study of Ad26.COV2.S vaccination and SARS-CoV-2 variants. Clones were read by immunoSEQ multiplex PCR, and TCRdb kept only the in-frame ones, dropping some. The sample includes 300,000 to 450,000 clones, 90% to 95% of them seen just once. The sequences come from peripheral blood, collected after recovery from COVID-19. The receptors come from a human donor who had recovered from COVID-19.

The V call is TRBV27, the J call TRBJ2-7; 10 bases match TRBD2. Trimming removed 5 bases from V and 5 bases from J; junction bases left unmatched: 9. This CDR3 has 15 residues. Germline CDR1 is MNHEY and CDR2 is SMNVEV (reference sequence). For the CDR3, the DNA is TGTGCCAGCAGTCAACTAGCGGGGTATACAGACGAGCAGTACTTC. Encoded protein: CASSQLAGYTDEQYF.

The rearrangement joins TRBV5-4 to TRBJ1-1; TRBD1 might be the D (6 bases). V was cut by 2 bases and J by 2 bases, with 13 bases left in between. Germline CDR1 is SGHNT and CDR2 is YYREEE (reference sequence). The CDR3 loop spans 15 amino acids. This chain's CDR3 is CASSFSRGANTEAFF. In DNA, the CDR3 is TGTGCCAGCAGCTTCAGCAGGGGAGCAAACACTGAAGCTTTCTTT.

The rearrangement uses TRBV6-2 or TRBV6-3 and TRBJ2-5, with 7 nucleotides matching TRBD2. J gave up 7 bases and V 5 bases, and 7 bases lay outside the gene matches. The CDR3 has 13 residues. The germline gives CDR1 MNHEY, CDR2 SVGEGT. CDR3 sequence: CASSQRDRGTQYF. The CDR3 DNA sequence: TGTGCCAGCAGTCAGCGGGACCGTGGGACCCAGTACTTC.

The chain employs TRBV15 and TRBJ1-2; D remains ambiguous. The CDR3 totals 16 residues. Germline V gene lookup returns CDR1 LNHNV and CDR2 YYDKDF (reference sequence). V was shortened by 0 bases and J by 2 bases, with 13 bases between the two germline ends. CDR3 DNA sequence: TGTGCCACCAGCAGAGAATTCGTCAGAGTAAACTATGGCTACACCTTC. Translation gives CATSREFVRVNYGYTF.

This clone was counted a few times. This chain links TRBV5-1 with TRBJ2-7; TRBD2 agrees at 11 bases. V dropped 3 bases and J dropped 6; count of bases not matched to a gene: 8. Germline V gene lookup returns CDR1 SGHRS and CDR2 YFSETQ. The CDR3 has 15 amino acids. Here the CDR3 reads CASSSEVAGGPEQYF. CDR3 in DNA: TGCGCCAGCAGCTCGGAGGTAGCGGGGGGGCCCGAGCAGTACTTC.

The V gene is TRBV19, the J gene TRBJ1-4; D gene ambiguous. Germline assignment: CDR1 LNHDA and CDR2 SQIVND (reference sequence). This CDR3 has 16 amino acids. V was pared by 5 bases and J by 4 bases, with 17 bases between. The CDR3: CASSLYDPALNEKLFF. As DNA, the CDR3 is TGTGCCAGTAGTTTATACGACCCAGCCCTTAATGAAAAACTGTTTTTT.

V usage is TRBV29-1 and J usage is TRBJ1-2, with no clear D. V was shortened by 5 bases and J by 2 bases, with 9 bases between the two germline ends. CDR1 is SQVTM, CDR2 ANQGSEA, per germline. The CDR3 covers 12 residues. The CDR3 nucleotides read TGCAGCGTTTCGGACTCGAACTATGGCTACACCTTC. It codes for CSVSDSNYGYTF.

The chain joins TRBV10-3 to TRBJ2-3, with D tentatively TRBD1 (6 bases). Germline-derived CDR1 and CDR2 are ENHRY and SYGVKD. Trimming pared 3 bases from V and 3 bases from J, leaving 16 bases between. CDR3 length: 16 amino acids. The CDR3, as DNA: TGTGCCATCAGTGACCCCAGAAGCAGGGGAACAGATACGCAGTATTTT. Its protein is CAISDPRSRGTDTQYF.

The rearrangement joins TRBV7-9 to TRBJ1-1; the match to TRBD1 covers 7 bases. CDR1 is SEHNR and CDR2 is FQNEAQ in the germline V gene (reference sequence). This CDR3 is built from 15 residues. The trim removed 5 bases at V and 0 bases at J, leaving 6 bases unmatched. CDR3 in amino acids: CASSPRDSMNTEAFF. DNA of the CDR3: TGTGCCAGCAGCCCTCGGGACAGCATGAACACTGAAGCTTTCTTT.

CDR3 nucleotide sequence: TGTGCCAGCAGCTTTGACACCTACAATGAGCAGTTCTTC. As protein: CASSFDTYNEQFF. The gene calls are TRBV12-1 and TRBJ2-1; TRBD1, as called in the table, went unchecked against the DNA. TRBV12-1 is listed as a pseudogene. The CDR3 is made up of 13 amino acids.

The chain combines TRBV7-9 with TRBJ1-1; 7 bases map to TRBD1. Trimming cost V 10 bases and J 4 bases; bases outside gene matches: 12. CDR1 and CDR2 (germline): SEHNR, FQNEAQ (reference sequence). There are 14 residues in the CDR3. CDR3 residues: CATLWPGGSTEAFF. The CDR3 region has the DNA TGTGCCACCCTTTGGCCAGGGGGTAGCACTGAAGCTTTCTTT. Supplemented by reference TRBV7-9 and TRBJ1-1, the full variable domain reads DTGVSQNPRHKITKRGQNVTFRCDPISEHNRLYWYRQTLGQGPEFLTYFQNEAQLEKSRLLSDRFSAERPKGSFSTLEIQRTEQGDSAMYLCATLWPGGSTEAFFGQGTRLTVV.

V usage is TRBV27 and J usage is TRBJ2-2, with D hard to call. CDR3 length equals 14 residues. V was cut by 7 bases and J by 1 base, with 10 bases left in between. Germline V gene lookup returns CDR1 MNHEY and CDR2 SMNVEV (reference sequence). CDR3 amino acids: CASIQKWNTGELFF. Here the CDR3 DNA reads TGTGCCAGCATTCAGAAGTGGAACACCGGGGAGCTGTTTTTT.

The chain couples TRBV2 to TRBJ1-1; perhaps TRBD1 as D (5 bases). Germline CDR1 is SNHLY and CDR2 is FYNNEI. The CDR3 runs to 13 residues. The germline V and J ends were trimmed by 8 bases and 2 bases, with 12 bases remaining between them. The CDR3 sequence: CASLRGRNTEAFF. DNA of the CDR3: TGTGCCAGCCTGAGGGGCAGAAACACTGAAGCTTTCTTT. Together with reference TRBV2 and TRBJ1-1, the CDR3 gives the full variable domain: EPEVTQTPSHQVTQMGQEVILRCVPISNHLYFYWYRQILGQKVEFLVSFYNNEISEKSEIFDDQFSVERPDGSNFTLKIRSTKLEDSAMYFCASLRGRNTEAFFGQGTRLTVV.

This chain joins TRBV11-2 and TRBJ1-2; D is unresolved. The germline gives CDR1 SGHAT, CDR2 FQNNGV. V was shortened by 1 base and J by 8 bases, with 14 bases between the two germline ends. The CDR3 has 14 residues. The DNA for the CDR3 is TGTGCCAGCAGCTTAGTTTCCCCTAGTGAGGGCTACACCTTC. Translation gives CASSLVSPSEGYTF.

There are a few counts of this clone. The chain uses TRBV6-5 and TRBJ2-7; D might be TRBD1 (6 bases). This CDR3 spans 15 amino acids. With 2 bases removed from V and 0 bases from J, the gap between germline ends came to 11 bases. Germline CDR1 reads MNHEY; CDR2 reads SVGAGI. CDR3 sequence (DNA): TGTGCCAGCAGTTACAAGGGCAGGGGCTCCTACGAGCAGTACTTC. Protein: CASSYKGRGSYEQYF.

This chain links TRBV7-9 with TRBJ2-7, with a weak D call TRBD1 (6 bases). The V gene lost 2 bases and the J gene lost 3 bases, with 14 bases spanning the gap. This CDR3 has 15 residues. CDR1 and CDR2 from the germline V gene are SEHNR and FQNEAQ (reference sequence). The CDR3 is CASSLIPTGNYEQYF. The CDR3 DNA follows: TGTGCCAGCAGCTTAATCCCCACAGGGAACTACGAGCAGTACTTC.

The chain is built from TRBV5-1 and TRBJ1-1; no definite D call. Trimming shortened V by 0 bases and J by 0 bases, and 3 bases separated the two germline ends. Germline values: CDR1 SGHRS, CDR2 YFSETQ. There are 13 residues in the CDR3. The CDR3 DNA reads TGCGCCAGCAGCTTGGTTGTGAACACTGAAGCTTTCTTT. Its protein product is CASSLVVNTEAFF.

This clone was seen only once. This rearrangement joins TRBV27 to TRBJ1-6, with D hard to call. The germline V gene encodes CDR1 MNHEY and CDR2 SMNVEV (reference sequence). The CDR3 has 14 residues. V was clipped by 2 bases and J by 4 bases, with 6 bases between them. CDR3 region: CASSLQQYNSPLHF. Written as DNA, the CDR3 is TGTGCCAGCAGTTTACAACAGTATAATTCACCCCTCCACTTT.

The CDR3 region has the DNA TGTGCCAGCAGATACCTGGGACAGGGTGTTCAGTACGAGCAGTACTTC. This gives the protein CASRYLGQGVQYEQYF. The V gene is TRBV5-8, the J gene TRBJ2-7; 9 bases fit TRBD1. Losses at the gene ends were 5 bases for V and 4 bases for J; bases not matched to a gene: 13. From germline, CDR1 is SGHTS and CDR2 YDEGEE. The CDR3 covers 16 residues.

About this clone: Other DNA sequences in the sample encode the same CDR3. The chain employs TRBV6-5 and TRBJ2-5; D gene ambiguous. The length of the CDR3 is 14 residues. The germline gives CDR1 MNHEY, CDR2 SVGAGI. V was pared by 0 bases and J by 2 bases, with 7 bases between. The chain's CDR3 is CASSYSTSQETQYF. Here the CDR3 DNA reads TGTGCCAGCAGTTACTCGACCAGTCAAGAGACCCAGTACTTC.